Shown below are 23 T cell receptor beta chains from a single sample sequenced in a study of blood T cell repertoires in COVID-19. The data were produced by immunoSEQ multiplex PCR, yet TCRdb's version contains in-frame clones alone and is incomplete. The repertoire consists of around 100,000 clones, with 75% to 90% occurring once and the leading ten covering 0.7% to 0.85%. Sequenced sample: peripheral blood. These receptor sequences come from a woman aged 70-85 years with acute or convalescent COVID-19.

V is TRBV11-1 and J is TRBJ1-4; D remains ambiguous. With 4 bases removed from V and 6 bases from J, the gap between germline ends came to 15 bases. The CDR3 is made up of 15 amino acids. Germline values: CDR1 SGHAT, CDR2 FQDESV (reference sequence). The chain's CDR3 is CASSSKHRMDEKLFF. The CDR3 region has the DNA TGTGCCAGCAGCTCAAAACACCGCATGGATGAAAAACTGTTTTTT. Combining the CDR3 with reference TRBV11-1 and TRBJ1-4 gives the whole variable domain EAEVAQSPRYKITEKSQAVAFWCDPISGHATLYWYRQILGQGPELLVQFQDESVVDDSQLPKDRFSAERLKGVDSTLKIQPAELGDSAMYLCASSSKHRMDEKLFFGSGTQLSVL.

The rearrangement uses TRBV5-1 and TRBJ1-4, with 8 positions matching TRBD1. The CDR3 length is 15 residues. Germline V CDR1 and CDR2: SGHRS, YFSETQ. Trimming removed 0 bases from V and 4 bases from J; junction bases left unmatched: 2. CDR3: CASSLGQGNNEKLFF. CDR3 sequence (DNA): TGCGCCAGCAGCTTGGGACAGGGGAATAATGAAAAACTGTTTTTT.

The chain carries TRBV19 and TRBJ2-2, with D possibly being TRBD1 (6 bases). Germline V lookup: CDR1 LNHDA, CDR2 SQIVND (reference sequence). The CDR3 loop spans 16 amino acids. The ends were cut back, 5 bases at V and 4 bases at J, with 17 bases in the middle. CDR3 bases: TGTGCCAGTAGTTCACCGCACAGGGCTGGCACCGGGGAGCTGTTTTTT. Its protein is CASSSPHRAGTGELFF.

This chain uses TRBV5-1 with TRBJ2-5, with 8 bases that match TRBD1. This CDR3 is built from 15 residues. Germline values: CDR1 SGHRS, CDR2 YFSETQ. J lost 1 base, V lost 0 bases, and 2 bases had no gene match. CDR3 nucleotides: TGCGCCAGCAGCTTGGTGGGGACAGGCCAAGAGACCCAGTACTTC. Protein sequence: CASSLVGTGQETQYF.

The chain is built from TRBV3-1 (or the pseudogene TRBV3-2) and TRBJ1-2; 8 positions match TRBD1. V lost 3 bases to trimming and J lost 13 bases; unmatched junction nucleotides: 13. CDR1 is LGHDT and CDR2 is YNNKEL in the germline V gene (reference sequence). This CDR3 contains 14 residues. CDR3 sequence reads: CASSHLGTGGMVTF. In DNA, the CDR3 is TGTGCCAGCAGCCACCTCGGGACAGGCGGAATGGTCACCTTC.

The CDR3 nucleotides are TGTGCCAGCAGCTTCGATCTAGCGTCCGAGCAGTTCTTC. The encoded protein is CASSFDLASEQFF. The V and J genes are TRBV9 and TRBJ2-1; possibly TRBD2 for D (6 bases). Trimming removed 4 bases from V and 10 bases from J, with 15 bases in between. The CDR3 runs 13 residues. Germline lookup yields CDR1 SGDLS and CDR2 YYNGEE.

The chain combines TRBV27 with TRBJ1-1, with no clear D. Trimming cost V 11 bases and J 0 bases, with 13 bases left between them. This CDR3 is 13 amino acids long. Germline V gene sequence: CDR1 MNHEY, CDR2 SMNVEV (reference sequence). Here the CDR3 DNA reads TGTGCCGCCTCAGGAACGATGAACACTGAAGCTTTCTTT. It codes for CAASGTMNTEAFF.

The chain employs TRBV6-1 and TRBJ2-5, with a tentative D call TRBD1 (6 bases). The CDR3 is 14 amino acids. Trimming took 0 bases from V and 6 from J, leaving 11 bases between them. CDR1 and CDR2 (germline): MNHNS, SASEGT. CDR3: CASSEAVRGKTQYF. CDR3 sequence (DNA): TGTGCCAGCAGTGAAGCGGTCAGGGGAAAGACCCAGTACTTC.

This clone was picked up one time. This chain joins TRBV2 and TRBJ1-1; D gene unclear. CDR1 is SNHLY, CDR2 FYNNEI, per germline. This CDR3 is built from 13 residues. Trimming stripped 6 bases from V and 1 base from J, with 9 bases between. CDR3 residues: CASSRGENTEAFF. The CDR3 DNA reads as TGTGCCAGCAGCCGAGGCGAGAACACTGAAGCTTTCTTT. Together with reference TRBV2 and TRBJ1-1, the CDR3 gives the full variable domain: EPEVTQTPSHQVTQMGQEVILRCVPISNHLYFYWYRQILGQKVEFLVSFYNNEISEKSEIFDDQFSVERPDGSNFTLKIRSTKLEDSAMYFCASSRGENTEAFFGQGTRLTVV.

As concerns this clone: An end of the junction differs from the germline gene, which may be a read error. This chain uses TRBV19 with TRBJ2-2; TRBD2 agrees at 9 bases. The CDR3 has 15 amino acids. Per the germline V gene, CDR1 is LNHDA and CDR2 is SQIVND (reference sequence). Here the CDR3 reads CASSIASGNAGELFF. The CDR3 nucleotides are TGTGCCAGTAGTATAGCTAGCGGGAACGCCGGGGAGCTGTTTTTT. Full variable domain (remainder filled in from reference TRBV19 and TRBJ2-2): DGGITQSPKYLFRKEGQNVTLSCEQNLNHDAMYWYRQDPGQGLRLIYYSQIVNDFQKGDIAEGYSVSREKKESFPLTVTSAQKNPTAFYLCASSIASGNAGELFFGEGSRLTVL.

The genes are TRBV5-1 and TRBJ2-2, with D possibly TRBD1 on 6 matching bases. V gave up 0 bases and J gave up 6 bases, with 15 bases separating them. This CDR3 has 16 residues. Germline V gives CDR1 SGHRS, CDR2 YFSETQ. The CDR3 DNA reads as TGCGCCAGCAGCTTGGACGGGCAAGCAGGGGCCGGGGAGCTGTTTTTT. Encoded protein: CASSLDGQAGAGELFF.

The CDR3 DNA is TGTGCCACCAGCAGAGATCCGGGGGTCTACGAGCAGTACTTC. It encodes CATSRDPGVYEQYF. The chain couples TRBV15 to TRBJ2-7, with a possible D match to TRBD2 (6 bases). This CDR3 comprises 14 residues. Germline V gene sequence: CDR1 LNHNV, CDR2 YYDKDF (reference sequence). Trimming pared 0 bases from V and 3 bases from J, leaving 9 bases between.

The CDR3 is CASSMDRGRVYGYTF. The DNA of the CDR3 is TGTGCCAGTAGTATGGACAGGGGGAGAGTCTATGGCTACACCTTC. The chain recombines TRBV19 with TRBJ1-2; 10 nucleotides match TRBD1. After removal of 3 bases from V and 4 bases from J, the junction contained 5 bases not matched to a gene. Germline CDR1 is LNHDA and CDR2 is SQIVND (reference sequence). This CDR3 comprises 15 residues.

V gene TRBV9 combines with J gene TRBJ2-3, with D unresolved. CDR3 size: 13 residues. Germline CDR1 reads SGDLS; CDR2 reads YYNGEE. The V end lost 5 bases, the J end lost 2 bases, and 9 bases lay between the germline ends. The CDR3 here is CASSRQNTDTQYF. In DNA, the CDR3 is TGTGCCAGCAGTCGTCAGAACACAGATACGCAGTATTTT.

The rearrangement joins TRBV5-1 to TRBJ2-1; TRBD1 is a possible D gene (5 bases). The V gene's germline CDR1 is SGHRS and CDR2 YFSETQ. The V end lost 4 bases, the J end lost 5 bases, and 10 bases lay between the germline ends. CDR3 length: 13 amino acids. Here the CDR3 reads CASSPSGNNEQFF. The CDR3 region has the DNA TGCGCCAGCAGCCCATCAGGGAACAATGAGCAGTTCTTC.

V usage is TRBV11-1 and J usage is TRBJ1-1; no firm D call. Per germline, CDR1 SGHAT and CDR2 FQDESV (reference sequence). V was cut by 7 bases and J by 0 bases, with 15 bases left in between. The CDR3 consists of 15 residues. The chain's CDR3 is CASTPDGRLNTEAFF. The CDR3 DNA reads TGTGCCAGCACCCCGGATGGCAGGCTGAACACTGAAGCTTTCTTT.

CDR3 in amino acids: CSASAGTSGPLYEQYF. The CDR3 DNA follows: TGCAGCGCCTCCGCCGGGACTAGCGGACCTCTCTACGAGCAGTACTTC. This chain uses TRBV29-1 with TRBJ2-7; 11 bases agree with TRBD2. Germline lookup yields CDR1 SQVTM and CDR2 ANQGSEA. V trimming: 7 bases; J trimming: 3 bases; junction bases outside the gene matches: 14. The CDR3 covers 16 residues.

The V call is TRBV11-2, the J call TRBJ1-3; no firm D call. This CDR3 has 14 residues. Germline V CDR1 and CDR2: SGHAT, FQNNGV. Trimming took off 1 base at V and 2 bases at J, with 6 bases between the two ends. The CDR3 spells CASSLAQAGNTIYF. The CDR3 region has the DNA TGTGCCAGCAGCTTAGCCCAGGCTGGAAACACCATATATTTT.

The CDR3 nucleotides are TGTGCCAGCAGTGAAGTGGGCAACACCGGGGAGCTGTTTTTT. Its protein is CASSEVGNTGELFF. V gene TRBV6-1 combines with J gene TRBJ2-2, with unresolved D. The CDR3 spans 14 residues. Germline V gives CDR1 MNHNS, CDR2 SASEGT. V was shortened by 1 base and J by 2 bases, with 5 bases between the two germline ends.

The chain uses TRBV5-1 and TRBJ1-2, with D perhaps TRBD1 (6 bases). Germline lookup yields CDR1 SGHRS and CDR2 YFSETQ. Trimming removed 0 bases at V and 8 bases at J, with 20 bases between. CDR3 size: 16 residues. CDR3 nucleotides: TGCGCCAGCAGCTTGGCGTTAGGGGGTTCTGTTTCAGGCTACACCTTC. The encoded protein is CASSLALGGSVSGYTF.

V is TRBV28 and J is TRBJ1-2, with 9 bases aligning to TRBD1. CDR3 length equals 16 residues. Losses at the gene ends were 4 bases for V and 2 bases for J; bases not matched to a gene: 8. Per germline, CDR1 MDHEN and CDR2 SYDVKM. The CDR3 DNA follows: TGTGCCAGCAGTTGGGTGACAGGGGGTTCAAACTATGGCTACACCTTC. This translates into CASSWVTGGSNYGYTF.

The CDR3, as DNA: TGTGCCAGCAGCGTAGCAGGGACAGGGGATGAAAAACTGTTTTTT. It translates to CASSVAGTGDEKLFF. This chain uses TRBV9 with TRBJ1-4; 10 nucleotides agree with TRBD1. This CDR3 has 15 residues. Germline-derived CDR1 and CDR2 are SGDLS and YYNGEE. The J segment lost 6 bases and the V segment lost 0 bases, leaving 2 bases of the junction unmatched. The whole variable domain, filled in from reference TRBV9 and TRBJ1-4, reads DSGVTQTPKHLITATGQRVTLRCSPRSGDLSVYWYQQSLDQGLQFLIQYYNGEERAKGNILERFSAQQFPDLHSELNLSSLELGDSALYFCASSVAGTGDEKLFFGSGTQLSVL.

This rearrangement joins TRBV6-5 to TRBJ1-2, with 7 bases fitting TRBD1. J was trimmed by 8 bases and V by 6 bases; bases with no gene match: 9. Germline V gives CDR1 MNHEY, CDR2 SVGAGI. This CDR3 is built from 13 residues. CDR3 amino acids: CASSLEGQRGYTF. CDR3 sequence (DNA): TGTGCCAGCAGCCTTGAGGGACAGAGGGGCTACACCTTC.